These 13 T cell receptor beta chains came from one sample sequenced in a study of Ad26.COV2.S vaccination and SARS-CoV-2 variants. Treatment described: roughly 19 received Ad26.COV2.S at low or high dose, single or two shots; about 5 received placebo; per-sample allocation not given. The study sampled participants on day 63 after the first vaccine or placebo injection. Profiled with immunoSEQ multiplex PCR; TCRdb holds only in-frame clones, not every one. Of approximately 300,000 clones in the sample, 85% were seen once. This specimen consisted of peripheral blood, obtained in a trial of Ad26.COV2.S vaccine versus placebo. These TCRs come from a person between 18 and 65 years old who received the Ad26.COV2.S COVID-19 vaccine or a placebo.

The chain's CDR3 is CASSQTGLNEQFF. The CDR3 DNA sequence: TGTGCCAGCAGTCAGACGGGACTCAATGAGCAGTTCTTC. This chain links TRBV6-5 with TRBJ2-1; possibly TRBD2 for D (6 bases). The ends were cut back, 5 bases at V and 6 bases at J, with 11 bases in the middle. This CDR3 contains 13 residues. Germline loops: CDR1 MNHEY, CDR2 SVGAGI.

The chain uses TRBV6-6 and TRBJ1-1; 7 bases agree with TRBD1. The CDR3 covers 13 residues. CDR1 is MNHNY, CDR2 SVGAGI, per germline (reference sequence). Germline trimming cut 2 bases from V and 8 bases from J; bases unmatched to any gene: 5. CDR3 nucleotides: TGTGCCAGCAGTTACGGAAGGGACAGAGAAGCTTTCTTT. The encoded protein is CASSYGRDREAFF.

J is TRBJ2-7 and V is TRBV6-5, with TRBD1 identical over 12 bases. This CDR3 is 15 amino acids long. The V segment lost 6 bases and the J segment 0 bases; nucleotides outside the gene matches: 3. Germline loops: CDR1 MNHEY, CDR2 SVGAGI. CDR3 region: CASSGTGGFSYEQYF. CDR3 coding DNA: TGTGCCAGCAGCGGGACAGGGGGCTTCTCCTACGAGCAGTACTTC.

V is TRBV6-8 and J is TRBJ2-2; 7 bases are a match to TRBD1. CDR1 and CDR2 from the germline V gene are MNHGY and SAAAGT. V lost 9 bases to trimming and J lost 0 bases; unmatched junction nucleotides: 10. This CDR3 contains 16 residues. CDR3 nucleotide sequence: TGTGCCAGTCGACCCGGACAGGCCCCGAACACCGGGGAGCTGTTTTTT. Encoded protein: CASRPGQAPNTGELFF.

This CDR3 reads CASSPGTADQPQHF. The DNA for the CDR3 is TGTGCCAGCAGTCCTGGGACAGCCGATCAGCCCCAGCATTTT. The gene calls are TRBV2 and TRBJ1-5, with TRBD1 identical over 7 bases. This CDR3 has 14 amino acids. V was clipped by 5 bases and J by 5 bases; unmatched bases: 6. CDR1 is SNHLY, CDR2 FYNNEI, per germline.

The rearrangement joins TRBV15 to TRBJ2-5; D might be TRBD2 (7 bases). Trimming cost V 8 bases and J 4 bases, with 17 bases left between them. CDR1 and CDR2 (germline): LNHNV, YYDKDF (reference sequence). The length of the CDR3 is 14 residues. This chain's CDR3 is CATGGGGNRETQYF. As DNA, the CDR3 is TGTGCCACCGGGGGGGGCGGAAACCGAGAGACCCAGTACTTC.

The chain links TRBV5-1 to TRBJ1-1; 9 nucleotides line up with TRBD1. Per germline, CDR1 SGHRS and CDR2 YFSETQ. This CDR3 contains 14 residues. J lost 5 bases, V lost 4 bases, and 6 bases had no gene match. The CDR3 protein is CASSTDRGWTEAFF. CDR3 in DNA: TGCGCCAGCAGCACTGACAGGGGGTGGACTGAAGCTTTCTTT.

This rearrangement joins TRBV9 to TRBJ2-1, with 9 bases that match TRBD1. The CDR3 loop spans 16 amino acids. V gave up 1 base and J gave up 3 bases; unmatched junction bases: 5. Looked up from germline, CDR1 is SGDLS and CDR2 is YYNGEE. The chain's CDR3 is CASSVNEDRGYNEQFF. The CDR3 DNA is TGTGCCAGCAGCGTAAACGAGGACAGGGGCTACAATGAGCAGTTCTTC.

This sequence joins TRBV7-2 and TRBJ1-1, with D perhaps TRBD1 (6 bases). The CDR3 loop spans 14 amino acids. V lost 5 bases and J lost 2, with 12 bases in between. Germline V gene sequence: CDR1 SGHTA, CDR2 FQGNSA. The CDR3 nucleotides read TGTGCCAGCAGCAGTCTTGGGGGCAACACTGAAGCTTTCTTT. Translation gives CASSSLGGNTEAFF.

The chain uses TRBV5-8 and TRBJ1-1, with a weak D call TRBD1 (5 bases). The CDR3 length is 15 residues. V was trimmed by 2 bases and J by 0 bases, leaving 11 bases between them. Germline V lookup: CDR1 SGHTS, CDR2 YDEGEE. The CDR3 spells CASSFRGLLNTEAFF. CDR3 in DNA: TGTGCCAGCAGCTTTCGGGGACTTTTGAACACTGAAGCTTTCTTT.

This rearrangement joins TRBV7-2 to TRBJ1-1; D is uncertain. The CDR3 spans 14 residues. CDR1 and CDR2 from the germline V gene are SGHTA and FQGNSA. The V and J ends lost 4 bases and 4 bases respectively, with 13 bases between them. CDR3 bases: TGTGCCAGCAGCTCTTGGACGAGTAGCACTGAAGCTTTCTTT. Translating it yields CASSSWTSSTEAFF.

CDR3 in DNA: TGTGCCAGCAGTGAAAGGCAGAGTGGTCAGCCCCAGCATTTT. It encodes CASSERQSGQPQHF. V and J are TRBV6-1 and TRBJ1-5; no firm D call. The CDR3 consists of 14 residues. Germline V lookup: CDR1 MNHNS, CDR2 SASEGT. The ends were cut back, 2 bases at V and 6 bases at J, with 11 bases in the middle.

The rearrangement uses TRBV5-1 and TRBJ2-3; D is tentatively TRBD1 or TRBD2 (5 bases each). Germline V lookup: CDR1 SGHRS, CDR2 YFSETQ. V was cut by 0 bases and J by 4 bases, with 12 bases left in between. CDR3 size: 15 residues. The CDR3 DNA reads as TGCGCCAGCAGCTTGGCCGGGGCTCTACCAGATACGCAGTATTTT. It is translated as CASSLAGALPDTQYF.